This T cell receptor (beta chain) came from a study of CD8+ T cells in alopecia areata. Study details: The graft donors were approximately 6-12-month-old C3H/HeJ mice with spontaneous alopecia, and their skin went to approximately 7-11-week-old female C3H/HeJ mice.

Findings and limits, study-wide: Scalp repertoires also include resident alphabeta T cells from normal skin. Possibly because of HLA-related factors, TCR sharing was less clear across patients than in mice. Clonality exceeded that of normal scalp in lesional scalp, most notably in alopecia totalis/universalis.

Germline V gene lookup returns CDR1 NNHDY and CDR2 SYVADS. This CDR3 has 14 amino acids. The V end was cut by 0 bases, the J end by 9 bases, with 10 bases between. Combined cutaneous lymph node cells underwent sorting by CD4, CD8alpha, NKG2D, NKG2ACE and additional markers. Extracted RNA was reverse transcribed, and the resulting cDNA served as sequencing template. Profiled with immunoSEQ multiplex PCR; TCRdb holds only in-frame clones, not every one. In total the sample includes 290,000 or so clones, none of them seen once. Notes on this clone: Its antigen is not identified. Each gene name is a mouse one. Read data end 3 residues before the CDR3 end; the end is taken from the germline J gene.

Sequencing was done on a sample of CD4+ T cells sorted from a lymph node. The receptor comes from a C3H/HeJ mouse with alopecia areata. Mouse MHC haplotype: H2-k. The rearrangement joins TRBV13-3 to TRBJ1-6; tentatively, D is TRBD1 (6 bases). TRBJ1-6 has ORF status, its function being uncertain. CDR3 sequence: CASSDARGGSPLYF. The DNA read from the CDR3 is TGTGCCAGCAGTGATGCCAGGGGTGGTTCGCCC.